Presented here are 20 T cell receptor beta chains from one specimen sequenced in a study of T cell changes during pregnancy in multiple sclerosis (dated by TCRdb to 2018 to 2020). The library was produced with the immunoSEQ multiplex PCR assay. What TCRdb holds here is the immuneACCESS table cut down to in-frame rearrangements. Part of the clones is not present; checked against another copy, under half of the missing clones reflect an unresolved V gene, and the others are unexplained. Present in this sample are about 77,000 clones, just over 90% of which were seen just once. The top ten constitute 2.5% to 3% of the sample. The specimen was peripheral blood, collected after pregnancy. The receptor set was obtained from a female donor in good health, enrolled as a control in a pregnancy study.

This sequence joins TRBV7-3 and TRBJ2-1; maybe TRBD2 (6 bases). Germline lookup yields CDR1 SGHTA and CDR2 FQGTGA. The V end was cut by 5 bases, the J end by 6 bases, with 14 bases between. The CDR3 has 14 residues. The CDR3 region has the DNA TGTGCCAGCAGCAGTAGCGGAAAAGGCAATGAGCAGTTCTTC. Amino acids: CASSSSGKGNEQFF. The full variable domain, completed using reference TRBV7-3 and TRBJ2-1, is GAGVSQTPSNKVTEKGKYVELRCDPISGHTALYWYRQSLGQGPEFLIYFQGTGAADDSGLPNDRFFAVRPEGSVSTLKIQRTERGDSAVYLCASSSSGKGNEQFFGPGTRLTVL.

This clone occurred once. The chain has TRBV9 and TRBJ2-7; 8 bases are a match to TRBD2. The V gene's germline CDR1 is SGDLS and CDR2 YYNGEE. The CDR3 is 14 amino acids. After removal of 4 bases from V and 2 bases from J, the junction contained 5 bases not matched to a gene. This CDR3 reads CASSPGTSTYEQYF. The CDR3 bases are TGTGCCAGCAGCCCCGGGACTAGTACCTACGAGCAGTACTTC.

With regard to this clone: The junction differs from germline at one of its ends, possibly a read error. The chain is built from TRBV20-1 and TRBJ1-1; TRBD1 is a possible D gene (6 bases). CDR1 and CDR2 (germline): DFQATT, SNEGSKA (reference sequence). The CDR3 consists of 9 residues. The CDR3 sequence: CSAGNRVLF. The DNA for the CDR3 is TGCAGTGCTGGGAACAGGGTTTTGTTT.

This chain links TRBV5-5 with TRBJ2-1; the match to TRBD2 covers 10 bases. V dropped 1 base and J dropped 7; count of bases not matched to a gene: 5. Germline CDR1 SGHKS, CDR2 YYEKEE (reference sequence). There are 15 residues in the CDR3. The CDR3: CASSLSPSGRNEQFF. The CDR3 bases are TGTGCCAGCAGCTTGTCGCCTAGCGGGAGAAATGAGCAGTTCTTC.

This clone is categorized as medium-sized. The chain combines TRBV6-1 with TRBJ2-7, with TRBD1 matching over 8 bases. The CDR3 has 12 residues. Losses at the gene ends were 11 bases for V and 4 bases for J; bases not matched to a gene: 7. Germline CDR1 is MNHNS and CDR2 is SASEGT. The CDR3 coding sequence is TGTGCCGGGGGACAGGAGATATACGAGCAGTACTTC. Protein product: CAGGQEIYEQYF.

J is TRBJ2-3 and V is TRBV6-6; D is perhaps TRBD2 (6 bases). This CDR3 contains 15 residues. Trimming took 6 bases from V and 2 from J, leaving 15 bases between them. Germline V gene lookup returns CDR1 MNHNY and CDR2 SVGAGI (reference sequence). The CDR3 spells CASRASEMVTDTQYF. In DNA form, the CDR3 reads TGTGCCAGCAGGGCTAGCGAGATGGTCACAGATACGCAGTATTTT.

The table lists this clone with a few counts. The chain carries TRBV18 and TRBJ2-5; D remains unclear. Trimming took off 2 bases at V and 5 bases at J, with 15 bases between the two ends. The CDR3 contains 15 residues. Per germline, CDR1 KGHSH and CDR2 LQKENI. The CDR3 nucleotides read TGTGCCAGCTCACCAAACGATGGCGGTGGGGAGACCCAGTACTTC. It is translated as CASSPNDGGGETQYF.

The rearrangement uses TRBV2 and TRBJ2-1, with 10 bases identical to TRBD2. This CDR3 spans 15 amino acids. The germline gives CDR1 SNHLY, CDR2 FYNNEI. The junction had 8 bases not matched to a gene; V was cut back by 8 bases and J by 4 bases. The DNA of the CDR3 is TGTGCCAGCGCCGAACTAGCGGGGCGTTACAATGAGCAGTTCTTC. Amino acids: CASAELAGRYNEQFF.

V and J are TRBV19 and TRBJ2-7; 7 bases fit TRBD1. The CDR3 consists of 14 residues. Per the germline V gene, CDR1 is LNHDA and CDR2 is SQIVND (reference sequence). V shed 4 bases, J shed 2 bases, and the junction held 5 bases outside the gene matches. CDR3 in amino acids: CASSKWDRAYEQYF. CDR3 nucleotides: TGTGCCAGTAGTAAATGGGACAGAGCCTACGAGCAGTACTTC.

The chain joins TRBV18 to TRBJ1-3, with TRBD1 matching over 7 bases. CDR1 is KGHSH, CDR2 LQKENI, per germline. The CDR3 is made up of 16 amino acids. The trim removed 2 bases at V and 4 bases at J, leaving 8 bases unmatched. The CDR3 sequence: CASSPRKGATGNTIYF. CDR3 sequence (DNA): TGTGCCAGCTCACCAAGGAAGGGGGCGACCGGAAACACCATATATTTT.

The CDR3 nucleotides are TGTGCCAGCTCACCAGCGAGTGGGGAGAACTATGGCTACACCTTC. Encoded protein: CASSPASGENYGYTF. The genes are TRBV18 and TRBJ1-2; D is undetermined. The CDR3 loop spans 15 amino acids. Trimming took off 2 bases at V and 2 bases at J, with 12 bases between the two ends. Germline V gene lookup returns CDR1 KGHSH and CDR2 LQKENI.

There are a few counts of this clone. The CDR3 loop reads CASSLRGNSGTYEQYF. The CDR3, as DNA: TGTGCCAGCAGCCTAAGGGGAAATAGCGGAACCTACGAGCAGTACTTC. V gene TRBV7-2 combines with J gene TRBJ2-7; a weak D match, TRBD2 (6 bases). Trimming took 5 bases from V and 2 from J, leaving 19 bases between them. Germline V gene lookup returns CDR1 SGHTA and CDR2 FQGNSA. CDR3 length: 16 residues.

Concerning this clone: At one boundary the junction diverges from the germline segment, which might be a read error. Other DNA sequences within the sample encode an identical CDR3. This chain connects TRBV4-1 to TRBJ2-1; a possible D gene is TRBD1 (6 bases). This CDR3 has 15 amino acids. Looked up from germline, CDR1 is MGHRA and CDR2 is YSYEKL. The CDR3 DNA sequence: TGCGCCAGCAGCCCCGACAGGAGCTCCTACAATGAGCAATTCTTC. Translating gives CASSPDRSSYNEQFF.

V and J are TRBV27 and TRBJ2-5; 7 bases align to TRBD1. Germline CDR1 is MNHEY and CDR2 is SMNVEV (reference sequence). V lost 5 bases and J lost 4; bases outside the gene matches: 7. The CDR3 runs 14 residues. In DNA, the CDR3 is TGTGCCAGCAGTATGACAGGGCTACGAGAGACCCAGTACTTC. The encoded protein is CASSMTGLRETQYF.

The rearrangement links TRBV28 to TRBJ1-1; weak D call: TRBD1 (6 bases). Per germline, CDR1 MDHEN and CDR2 SYDVKM. Trimming removed 8 bases at V and 5 bases at J, with 21 bases between. The CDR3 extends over 15 amino acids. CDR3 DNA sequence: TGTGCCAGCGGCCTAACCTCGCCTAGGGGGACTGAAGCTTTCTTT. It translates to CASGLTSPRGTEAFF.

The gene calls are TRBV29-1 and TRBJ2-7, with a possible D match to TRBD2 (5 bases). Germline V gene sequence: CDR1 SQVTM, CDR2 ANQGSEA. Trimming removed 7 bases at V and 2 bases at J, with 21 bases between. The CDR3 covers 15 residues. The CDR3 is CSALEGQHKAYEQYF. In nucleotides, the CDR3 is TGCAGCGCATTAGAGGGTCAGCATAAAGCCTACGAGCAGTACTTC.

V gene TRBV29-1 combines with J gene TRBJ2-2; D remains ambiguous. The CDR3 extends over 15 amino acids. Germline V gene lookup returns CDR1 SQVTM and CDR2 ANQGSEA. Trimming left V 4 bases short and J 1 base short, with 13 bases between. The CDR3 is CSVVFLEKNTGELFF. The CDR3 DNA is TGCAGCGTTGTATTTCTCGAGAAGAACACCGGGGAGCTGTTTTTT.

This chain links TRBV7-2 with TRBJ2-7; possible D gene TRBD2, 6 bases. This CDR3 is 15 amino acids long. Trimming removed 5 bases at V and 9 bases at J, with 23 bases between. CDR1 is SGHTA, CDR2 FQGNSA, per germline. The CDR3 DNA sequence: TGTGCCAGCAGCCTTGCGGGGCATGGGTACGACGGGCAGTACTTC. It is translated as CASSLAGHGYDGQYF. Full variable domain (remainder filled in from reference TRBV7-2 and TRBJ2-7): GAGVSQSPSNKVTEKGKDVELRCDPISGHTALYWYRQSLGQGLEFLIYFQGNSAPDKSGLPSDRFSAERTGGSVSTLTIQRTQQEDSAVYLCASSLAGHGYDGQYFGPGTRLTVT.

The chain couples TRBV6-1 to TRBJ1-5; TRBD1 agrees at 8 bases. Germline values: CDR1 MNHNS, CDR2 SASEGT. CDR3 size: 17 residues. V trimming: 2 bases; J trimming: 5 bases; junction bases outside the gene matches: 11. The DNA for the CDR3 is TGTGCCAGCAGTGAATCGACAGGGGCGAGGGGGTATCAGCCCCAGCATTTT. Residues: CASSESTGARGYQPQHF.

The V gene is TRBV28, the J gene TRBJ2-3; 13 bases match TRBD2. CDR1 and CDR2 (germline): MDHEN, SYDVKM. After removal of 5 bases from V and 4 bases from J, the junction contained 12 bases not matched to a gene. CDR3 size: 18 residues. The CDR3 nucleotides read TGTGCCAGCAGTACCTTTGGTGGACTAGCGGGAGACTCAGATACGCAGTATTTT. Protein sequence: CASSTFGGLAGDSDTQYF. Full variable domain (outside the CDR3, taken from reference TRBV28 and TRBJ2-3): DVKVTQSSRYLVKRTGEKVFLECVQDMDHENMFWYRQDPGLGLRLIYFSYDVKMKEKGDIPEGYSVSREKKERFSLILESASTNQTSMYLCASSTFGGLAGDSDTQYFGPGTRLTVL.